A selection of T cell receptor beta chains follows, all from one sample in a study of cytomegalovirus exposure and HLA in healthy donors. Libraries were prepared by immunoSEQ multiplex PCR; TCRdb keeps only in-frame clonotypes and omits some of them. Of around 150,000 clones listed, roughly 89% are singletons. What was sequenced was PBMCs. The source is a woman in her 30s in good health and CMV-seronegative. CDR3s include the opening cysteine and the closing phenylalanine or tryptophan. The order of the fields is clone size, V gene, D gene, J gene, CDR3 length, CDR3 protein, CDR3 DNA. A D gene is named only where the DNA matches it firmly. The size of a clone is reported for some rows only, either as once, few or many, or as a class for expanded clones.

clone_size: -; v_call: TRBV7-8; d_call: -; j_call: TRBJ2-7; cdr3_length: 16; cdr3_aa: CASSPKTGRSSYEQYF; cdr3_nt: TGTGCCAGCAGCCCAAAGACAGGAAGAAGCTCCTACGAGCAGTACTTC
clone_size: -; v_call: TRBV10-3; d_call: -; j_call: TRBJ1-1; cdr3_length: 13; cdr3_aa: CAIRGQTNTEAFF; cdr3_nt: TGTGCCATCAGGGGACAAACGAACACTGAAGCTTTCTTT
clone_size: -; v_call: TRBV28; d_call: -; j_call: TRBJ1-2; cdr3_length: 11; cdr3_aa: CATRPPGGYTF; cdr3_nt: TGTGCGACTCGGCCCCCCGGTGGCTACACCTTC
clone_size: -; v_call: TRBV2; d_call: TRBD2; j_call: TRBJ2-3; cdr3_length: 12; cdr3_aa: CASGGGGPSQYF; cdr3_nt: TGTGCCAGCGGCGGCGGGGGGCCCTCGCAGTATTTT
clone_size: -; v_call: TRBV5-1; d_call: -; j_call: TRBJ2-5; cdr3_length: 16; cdr3_aa: CASSLAIAEPGETQYF; cdr3_nt: TGCGCCAGCAGCTTGGCGATAGCGGAACCGGGGGAGACCCAGTACTTC
clone_size: -; v_call: TRBV30; d_call: -; j_call: TRBJ2-7; cdr3_length: 11; cdr3_aa: CAGRQTNKQYF; cdr3_nt: TGTGCCGGTCGCCAGACAAATAAGCAGTACTTC
clone_size: -; v_call: TRBV30; d_call: -; j_call: TRBJ1-3; cdr3_length: 13; cdr3_aa: CAWSRGSGNTIYF; cdr3_nt: TGTGCCTGGAGTCGGGGCTCTGGAAACACCATATATTTT
clone_size: -; v_call: TRBV7-9; d_call: -; j_call: TRBJ1-5; cdr3_length: 14; cdr3_aa: CASSLAGFNQPQHF; cdr3_nt: TGTGCCAGCAGCTTAGCGGGCTTCAATCAGCCCCAGCATTTT
clone_size: -; v_call: TRBV7-6; d_call: TRBD1; j_call: TRBJ1-4; cdr3_length: 16; cdr3_aa: CASSPTPPQGAKGLFF; cdr3_nt: TGTGCCAGCAGCCCCACCCCCCCACAGGGGGCGAAGGGACTGTTTTTT
clone_size: few; v_call: TRBV4-3; d_call: TRBD1; j_call: TRBJ1-5; cdr3_length: 19; cdr3_aa: CASSQATGAGDLYGQPQHF; cdr3_nt: TGCGCCAGCAGCCAAGCTACAGGGGCAGGGGATCTCTATGGGCAGCCCCAGCATTTT
clone_size: few; v_call: TRBV6-5; d_call: -; j_call: TRBJ1-1; cdr3_length: 13; cdr3_aa: CASSYLMNTEAFF; cdr3_nt: TGTGCCAGCAGTTACCTAATGAACACTGAAGCTTTCTTT
clone_size: once; v_call: TRBV7-9; d_call: TRBD1; j_call: TRBJ1-5; cdr3_length: 15; cdr3_aa: CASSLGTGGYQPQHF; cdr3_nt: TGTGCCAGCAGCTTAGGGACAGGGGGGTATCAGCCCCAGCATTTT